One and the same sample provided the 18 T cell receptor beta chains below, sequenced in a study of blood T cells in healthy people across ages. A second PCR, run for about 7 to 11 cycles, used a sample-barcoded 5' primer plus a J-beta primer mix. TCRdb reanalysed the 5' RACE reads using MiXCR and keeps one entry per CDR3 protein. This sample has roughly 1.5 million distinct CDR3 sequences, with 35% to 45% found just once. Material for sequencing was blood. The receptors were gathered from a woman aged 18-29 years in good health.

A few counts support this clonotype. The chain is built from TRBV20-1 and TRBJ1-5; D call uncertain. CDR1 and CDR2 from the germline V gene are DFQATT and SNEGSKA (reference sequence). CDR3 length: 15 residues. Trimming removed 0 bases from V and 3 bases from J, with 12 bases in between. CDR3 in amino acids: CSARDVGGINQPQHF. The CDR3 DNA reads TGCAGTGCTAGAGATGTTGGCGGAATCAATCAGCCCCAGCATTTT.

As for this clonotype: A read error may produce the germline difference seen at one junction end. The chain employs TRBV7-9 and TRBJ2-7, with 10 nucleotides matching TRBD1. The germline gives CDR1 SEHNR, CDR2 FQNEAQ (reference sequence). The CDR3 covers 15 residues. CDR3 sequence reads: CASSHPGQGSYGQYF. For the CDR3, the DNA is TGTGCCAGCAGCCACCCGGGACAGGGGTCCTACGGGCAGTACTTC.

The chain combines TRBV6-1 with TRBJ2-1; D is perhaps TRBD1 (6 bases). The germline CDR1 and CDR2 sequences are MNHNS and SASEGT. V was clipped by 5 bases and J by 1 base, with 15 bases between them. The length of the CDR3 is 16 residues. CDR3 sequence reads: CASSPGDLSSYNEQFF. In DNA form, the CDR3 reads TGTGCCAGCAGTCCAGGGGACCTCTCTTCCTACAATGAGCAGTTCTTC.

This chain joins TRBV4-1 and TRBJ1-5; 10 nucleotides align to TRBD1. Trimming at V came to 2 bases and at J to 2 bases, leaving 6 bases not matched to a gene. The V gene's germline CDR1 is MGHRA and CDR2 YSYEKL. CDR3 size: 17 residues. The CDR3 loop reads CASSQPKDRGGNQPQHF. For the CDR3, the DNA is TGCGCCAGCAGCCAACCCAAGGACAGGGGGGGCAATCAGCCCCAGCATTTT.

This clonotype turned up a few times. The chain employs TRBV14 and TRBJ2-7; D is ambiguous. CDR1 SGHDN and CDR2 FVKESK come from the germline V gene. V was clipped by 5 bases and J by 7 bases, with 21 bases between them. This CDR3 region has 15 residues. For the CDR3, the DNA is TGTGCCAGCAGCGCCCGACTGCCCTCCTACAATGAGCAGTACTTC. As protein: CASSARLPSYNEQYF.

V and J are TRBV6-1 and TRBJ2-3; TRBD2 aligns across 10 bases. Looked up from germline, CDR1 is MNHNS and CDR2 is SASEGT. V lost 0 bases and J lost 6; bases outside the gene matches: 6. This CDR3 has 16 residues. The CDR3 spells CASSEALAGGWDTQYF. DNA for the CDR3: TGTGCCAGCAGTGAAGCGTTAGCGGGAGGATGGGATACGCAGTATTTT.

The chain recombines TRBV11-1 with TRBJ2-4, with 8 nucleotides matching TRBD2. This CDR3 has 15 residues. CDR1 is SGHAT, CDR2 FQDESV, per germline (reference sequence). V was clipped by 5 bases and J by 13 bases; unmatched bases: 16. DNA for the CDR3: TGTGCCAGCAGCATCACACTAGCGGACTACAATGAGCAGTACTTC. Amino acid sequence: CASSITLADYNEQYF.

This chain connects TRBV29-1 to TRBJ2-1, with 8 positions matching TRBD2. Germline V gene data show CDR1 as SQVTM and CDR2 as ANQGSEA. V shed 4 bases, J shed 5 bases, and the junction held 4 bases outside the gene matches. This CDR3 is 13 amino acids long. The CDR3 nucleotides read TGCAGCGTTGTCCCGGGGGGGCACAATGAGCAGTTCTTC. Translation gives CSVVPGGHNEQFF.

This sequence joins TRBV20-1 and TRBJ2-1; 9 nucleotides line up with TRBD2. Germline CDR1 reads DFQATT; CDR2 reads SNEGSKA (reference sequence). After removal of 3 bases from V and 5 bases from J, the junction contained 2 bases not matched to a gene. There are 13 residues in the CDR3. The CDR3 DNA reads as TGCAGTGCTAGTAGCGGGAGCCACAATGAGCAGTTCTTC. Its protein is CSASSGSHNEQFF.

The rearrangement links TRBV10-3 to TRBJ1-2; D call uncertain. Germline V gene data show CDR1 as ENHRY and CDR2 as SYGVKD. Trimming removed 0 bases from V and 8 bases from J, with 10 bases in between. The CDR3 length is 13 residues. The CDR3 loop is CAISESMEGGYTF. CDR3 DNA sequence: TGTGCCATCAGTGAGTCCATGGAGGGCGGCTACACCTTC.

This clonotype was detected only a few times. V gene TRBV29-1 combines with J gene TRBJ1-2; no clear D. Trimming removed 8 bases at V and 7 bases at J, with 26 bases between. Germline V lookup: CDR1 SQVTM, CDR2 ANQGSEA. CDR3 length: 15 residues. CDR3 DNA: TGCAGCTCCGAAGAGGTGGAGAGCCAGAACCGTGGCTACACCTTC. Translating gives CSSEEVESQNRGYTF.

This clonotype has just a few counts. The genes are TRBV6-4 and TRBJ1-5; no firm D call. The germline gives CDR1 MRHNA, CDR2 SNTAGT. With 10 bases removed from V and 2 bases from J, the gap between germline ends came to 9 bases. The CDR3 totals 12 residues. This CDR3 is CAKERRNQPQHF. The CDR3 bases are TGTGCCAAGGAACGCCGCAATCAGCCCCAGCATTTT.

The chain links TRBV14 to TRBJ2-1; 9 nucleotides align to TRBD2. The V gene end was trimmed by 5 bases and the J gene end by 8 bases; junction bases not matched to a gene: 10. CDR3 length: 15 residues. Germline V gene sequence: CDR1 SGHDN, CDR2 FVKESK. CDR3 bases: TGTGCCAGCAGCTTACTAGCGGGCGGTTACCATGAGCAGTTCTTC. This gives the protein CASSLLAGGYHEQFF.

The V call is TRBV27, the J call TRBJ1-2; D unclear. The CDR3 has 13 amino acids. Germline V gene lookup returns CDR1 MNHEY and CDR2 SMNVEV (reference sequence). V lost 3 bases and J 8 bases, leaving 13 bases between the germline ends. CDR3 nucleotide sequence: TGTGCCAGCAGTTTCCGCCACGGAGAGGGCTACACCTTC. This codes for CASSFRHGEGYTF.

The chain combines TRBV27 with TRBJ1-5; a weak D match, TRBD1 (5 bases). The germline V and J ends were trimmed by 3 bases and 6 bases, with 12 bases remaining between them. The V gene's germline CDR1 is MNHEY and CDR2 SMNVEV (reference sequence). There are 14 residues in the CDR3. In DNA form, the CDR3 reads TGTGCCAGCAGTTTGTTCCCAGGGACTCAGCCCCAGCATTTT. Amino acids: CASSLFPGTQPQHF.

CDR3 residues: CSASEGVGKAFF. CDR3 DNA sequence: TGCAGTGCTAGCGAGGGGGTTGGAAAAGCTTTCTTT. The J gene is TRBJ1-1, the V gene TRBV20-1; D perhaps matches TRBD1 (6 bases). Per the germline V gene, CDR1 is DFQATT and CDR2 is SNEGSKA (reference sequence). The ends were cut back, 3 bases at V and 9 bases at J, with 14 bases in the middle. This CDR3 is built from 12 residues.

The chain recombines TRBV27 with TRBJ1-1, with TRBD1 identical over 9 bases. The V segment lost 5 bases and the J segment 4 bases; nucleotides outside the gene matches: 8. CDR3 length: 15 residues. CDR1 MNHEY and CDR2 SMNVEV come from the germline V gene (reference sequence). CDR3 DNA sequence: TGTGCCAGCAGTCAGAGGGACAGGGCCGGCACTGAAGCTTTCTTT. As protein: CASSQRDRAGTEAFF.

CDR3 region: CASSPVGGNNQPQHF. The CDR3 region has the DNA TGTGCCAGCAGCCCCGTCGGGGGCAACAATCAGCCCCAGCATTTT. The chain couples TRBV3-1 to TRBJ1-5; TRBD1 might be the D (6 bases). The ends were cut back, 4 bases at V and 3 bases at J, with 13 bases in the middle. Germline CDR1 and CDR2: LGHDT and YNNKEL (reference sequence). The CDR3 sequence is 15 residues long.